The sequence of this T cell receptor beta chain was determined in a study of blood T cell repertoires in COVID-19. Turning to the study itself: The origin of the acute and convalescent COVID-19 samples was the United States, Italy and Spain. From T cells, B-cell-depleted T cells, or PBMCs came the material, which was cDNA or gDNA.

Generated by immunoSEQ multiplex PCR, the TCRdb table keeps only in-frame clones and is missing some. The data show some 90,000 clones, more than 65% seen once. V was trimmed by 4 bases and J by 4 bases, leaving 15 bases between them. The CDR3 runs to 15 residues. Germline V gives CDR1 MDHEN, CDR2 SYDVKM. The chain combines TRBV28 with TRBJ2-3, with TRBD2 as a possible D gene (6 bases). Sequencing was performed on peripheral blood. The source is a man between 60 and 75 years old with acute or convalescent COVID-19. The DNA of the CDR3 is TGTGCCAGCAGTTCGGATATCCCGGGGGCAGATACGCAGTATTTT. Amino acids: CASSSDIPGADTQYF.